These T cell receptor beta chains were read from a single sample in a study of T cell repertoires in cytomegalovirus infection. These receptors' antigens are unknown. TCRdb called the reads again in MiXCR, with one record for every CDR3 protein. The sample includes some 920,000 distinct CDR3 sequences, 25% to 40% of them seen just once. The specimen was cultured CD8+ T cells from PBMCs, collected from culture after CMV antigen stimulation. The receptor set was obtained from a human donor in good health (CMV status not recorded). Some clones in this sample may be carry-over from other donors' samples. Both conserved end residues are part of each CDR3. The D gene is left open where the match is weak. Clone size, where shown, is once, few, many, or a class for clones that have expanded.

size: .
V: TRBV7-2
D: .
J: TRBJ2-3
DNA: TGTGCCAGCAGCTTAGCGCGATCGGATACGCAGTATTTT
CDR3: CASSLARSDTQYF

size: .
V: TRBV4-3
D: TRBD1
J: TRBJ1-6
DNA: TGCGCCAGCAGCCAAGTGATGGGACAGGGAAGGGGTAATTCACCCCTCCACTTT
CDR3: CASSQVMGQGRGNSPLHF

size: few
V: TRBV7-9
D: TRBD1
J: TRBJ2-7
DNA: TGTGCCAGCAGCTCACGGGACAGGGGCTCCCTCGAGCAGTACTTC
CDR3: CASSSRDRGSLEQYF

size: few
V: TRBV6-6
D: TRBD2
J: TRBJ2-1
DNA: TGTGCCAGCCCCGGGGTAGCGGGGGACAATGAGCAGTTCTTC
CDR3: CASPGVAGDNEQFF

size: .
V: TRBV11-1
D: TRBD1
J: TRBJ2-1
DNA: TGTGCCAGCAGTTACCGGGACAGACTCAGTGAGCAGTTCTTC
CDR3: CASSYRDRLSEQFF

size: few
V: TRBV3-1
D: TRBD1
J: TRBJ2-2
DNA: TGTGCCAGCAGCCAATTACTCCTCGGACAGGGGGTCCCCGGGGAGCTGTTTTTT
CDR3: CASSQLLLGQGVPGELFF

size: few
V: TRBV19
D: TRBD1
J: TRBJ1-6
DNA: TGTGCCAGTAGTATAAGTTGGCGGGACAGCCCTAATTCACCCCTCCACTTT
CDR3: CASSISWRDSPNSPLHF

size: .
V: TRBV5-4
D: TRBD2
J: TRBJ2-2
DNA: TGTGCCAGCAGCGTGGGACTAGCGGGGGCTGGGGACGGGGAGCTGTTTTTT
CDR3: CASSVGLAGAGDGELFF

size: .
V: TRBV27
D: .
J: TRBJ2-5
DNA: TGTGCCAGCAGTCCCCGGGCAGGGGTGGAGGAGACCCAGTACTTC
CDR3: CASSPRAGVEETQYF

size: few
V: TRBV12-3/TRBV12-4
D: .
J: TRBJ2-2
DNA: TGTGCCAGCAACCCTAGGGCAGGACTCGCGAACACCGGGGAGCTGTTTTTT
CDR3: CASNPRAGLANTGELFF

size: many
V: TRBV7-6
D: TRBD2
J: TRBJ2-3
DNA: TGTGCCAGCAGCCCGTGGGGTGGTAGCGGGGACGCAGATACGCAGTATTTT
CDR3: CASSPWGGSGDADTQYF

size: .
V: TRBV27
D: .
J: TRBJ2-5
DNA: TGTGCCAGCAGCAAGGGGTCGGCTGCCTTCCAAGAGACCCAGTACTTC
CDR3: CASSKGSAAFQETQYF

size: few
V: TRBV27
D: .
J: TRBJ2-7
DNA: TGTGCCAGCAGTTTCGGGCCCTACTACGAGCAGTACTTC
CDR3: CASSFGPYYEQYF

size: .
V: TRBV20-1
D: .
J: TRBJ2-7
DNA: TGCAGTGCTGGGAGGGCGGGGGCTACCTACGAGCAGTACTTC
CDR3: CSAGRAGATYEQYF

size: many
V: TRBV7-2
D: TRBD1
J: TRBJ1-1
DNA: TGTGCCAGCAGCTGGGGGCAGGGGGTGAACACTGAAGCTTTCTTT
CDR3: CASSWGQGVNTEAFF

size: .
V: TRBV27
D: .
J: TRBJ2-3
DNA: TGTGCCAGCAGTTTATCCGCAGGGAAGGATACGCAGTATTTT
CDR3: CASSLSAGKDTQYF

size: .
V: TRBV27
D: .
J: TRBJ2-7
DNA: TGTGCCAGCAGTTTTCGGGGTCCCCGTGATGAGCAGTACTTC
CDR3: CASSFRGPRDEQYF

size: .
V: TRBV18
D: TRBD1
J: TRBJ1-1
DNA: TGTGCCAGCTCACCTTGGGATCAGGGGGCGGACACTGAAGCTTTCTTT
CDR3: CASSPWDQGADTEAFF

size: few
V: TRBV7-9
D: TRBD1
J: TRBJ1-1
DNA: TGTGCCAGCATACCGCCCCAGGGGGTTGGCACTGAAGCTTTCTTT
CDR3: CASIPPQGVGTEAFF

size: many
V: TRBV5-1
D: .
J: TRBJ1-1
DNA: TGCGCCAGCAGCTCCATCCCGGGACAGAACACTGAAGCTTTCTTT
CDR3: CASSSIPGQNTEAFF

size: many
V: TRBV15
D: .
J: TRBJ1-3
DNA: TGTGCCACCAGCAGAGATCGAGGGGGTTTAGCTGGAAACACCATATATTTT
CDR3: CATSRDRGGLAGNTIYF

size: few
V: TRBV7-6
D: TRBD1
J: TRBJ1-2
DNA: TGTGCCAGCAGCCCCGGGACAGGGGGCTTTCGAGGCTACACCTTC
CDR3: CASSPGTGGFRGYTF

size: .
V: TRBV7-1
D: .
J: TRBJ2-3
DNA: TGTGCCAGCAGCCCCGCCAAGGCAGATACGCAGTATTTT
CDR3: CASSPAKADTQYF

size: .
V: TRBV7-9
D: TRBD1
J: TRBJ2-2
DNA: TGTGCCAGCAGCATCGACAGGGGGCCTAACACCGGGGAGCTGTTTTTT
CDR3: CASSIDRGPNTGELFF

size: many
V: TRBV7-6
D: .
J: TRBJ2-2
DNA: TGTGCCAGCAGCTCGGGCCTGTCCGGGACTGCTGGAGCCGGGGAGCTGTTTTTT
CDR3: CASSSGLSGTAGAGELFF

size: .
V: TRBV7-9
D: TRBD1
J: TRBJ2-3
DNA: TGTGCCAGCAGCACGGGACAGGTAATTCCAGATACGCAGTATTTT
CDR3: CASSTGQVIPDTQYF

size: .
V: TRBV20-1
D: TRBD1
J: TRBJ1-5
DNA: TGCAGTGCTAGTGAGTGGACAGGGGCGATCAATCAGCCCCAGCATTTT
CDR3: CSASEWTGAINQPQHF

size: few
V: TRBV6-6
D: .
J: TRBJ2-3
DNA: TGTGCCAGCAGTTACTCTATCCCCAGGTCCGATACGCAGTATTTT
CDR3: CASSYSIPRSDTQYF

size: few
V: TRBV7-9
D: TRBD2
J: TRBJ2-7
DNA: TGTGCCAGCAGCATAACTAGCGGGGGGGGTACCTACGAGCAGTACTTC
CDR3: CASSITSGGGTYEQYF

size: .
V: TRBV12-3/TRBV12-4
D: .
J: TRBJ1-1
DNA: TGTGCCAACAGTTTAGTCGGCGAGGAAGCTCTCTTT
CDR3: CANSLVGEEALF

size: many
V: TRBV19
D: TRBD1
J: TRBJ1-5
DNA: TGTGCCAGTAGTGGTGGAGGACAGGCAGCGCTCGGTGGTCAGCCCCAGCATTTT
CDR3: CASSGGGQAALGGQPQHF

size: .
V: TRBV4-2
D: .
J: TRBJ1-2
DNA: TGTGCCAGCAGCCAAGTGGTAGGGTCCAACTATGGCTACACCTTC
CDR3: CASSQVVGSNYGYTF

size: .
V: TRBV6-2/TRBV6-3
D: .
J: TRBJ1-2
DNA: TGTGCCAGCAGTTTGAGGCCTTTCCCCCACTATGGCTACACCTTC
CDR3: CASSLRPFPHYGYTF

size: .
V: TRBV6-4
D: .
J: TRBJ2-3
DNA: TGTGCCAGCAGTAAACAGGGAGCCACAGATACGCAGTATTTT
CDR3: CASSKQGATDTQYF

size: many
V: TRBV28
D: .
J: TRBJ2-1
DNA: TGTGCCAGCAGCTTTACAGGGACTGAGCAGTTCTTC
CDR3: CASSFTGTEQFF

size: .
V: TRBV20-1
D: .
J: TRBJ1-2
DNA: TGCAGTGCTAGGGGGGAACCAAACTTAAGAGGCTACACCTTC
CDR3: CSARGEPNLRGYTF

size: .
V: TRBV5-4
D: .
J: TRBJ1-3
DNA: TGTGCCAGCAGCTTGGGACAGGCAAACTCTGGAAACACCATATATTTT
CDR3: CASSLGQANSGNTIYF

size: .
V: TRBV6-5
D: TRBD2
J: TRBJ2-2
DNA: TGTGCCAGCAGTTTAAGCGGGGGTAGGGCCGGGGAGCTGTTTTTT
CDR3: CASSLSGGRAGELFF

size: .
V: TRBV19
D: .
J: TRBJ1-1
DNA: TGTGCCAGTAGACAGGGTGCAGCTTTCTTT
CDR3: CASRQGAAFF

size: .
V: TRBV10-3
D: .
J: TRBJ1-1
DNA: TGTGCCATCAGTGATTTAGGGTCAACAATGAACACTGAAGCTTTCTTT
CDR3: CAISDLGSTMNTEAFF

size: .
V: TRBV6-2/TRBV6-3
D: TRBD1
J: TRBJ1-5
DNA: TGTGCCAGCAGCAACCCGGGACAGGGAAGCAATCAGCCCCAGCATTTT
CDR3: CASSNPGQGSNQPQHF

size: .
V: TRBV12-3/TRBV12-4
D: .
J: TRBJ2-1
DNA: TGTGCCTGTGGGGGCGACTCCTACAATGAGCAGTTCTTC
CDR3: CACGGDSYNEQFF

size: .
V: TRBV28
D: .
J: TRBJ1-5
DNA: TGTGCCAGCTCGGATTACAATCAGCCCCAGCATTTT
CDR3: CASSDYNQPQHF

size: .
V: TRBV12-5
D: TRBD2
J: TRBJ2-3
DNA: TGTGCTAGTGGTTTGTTAGGTAGCGGGGGCACAGATACGCAGTATTTT
CDR3: CASGLLGSGGTDTQYF

size: few
V: TRBV27
D: .
J: TRBJ2-7
DNA: TGTGCCAGCAGTTTACGCCCCAGTATCCTAACCTACGAGCAGTACTTC
CDR3: CASSLRPSILTYEQYF

size: few
V: TRBV19
D: .
J: TRBJ2-1
DNA: TGTGCCATATCGTTGCAGATAGGTGGTGAGCAGTTCTTC
CDR3: CAISLQIGGEQFF

size: .
V: TRBV7-3
D: .
J: TRBJ1-5
DNA: TGTGCCAGCAGCCAGGACGCTCCCGTGCCCCAGCATTTT
CDR3: CASSQDAPVPQHF

size: many
V: TRBV7-9
D: .
J: TRBJ1-5
DNA: TGTGCCAGCAGCTTAGCGGGGGAGCCCCAGCATTTT
CDR3: CASSLAGEPQHF